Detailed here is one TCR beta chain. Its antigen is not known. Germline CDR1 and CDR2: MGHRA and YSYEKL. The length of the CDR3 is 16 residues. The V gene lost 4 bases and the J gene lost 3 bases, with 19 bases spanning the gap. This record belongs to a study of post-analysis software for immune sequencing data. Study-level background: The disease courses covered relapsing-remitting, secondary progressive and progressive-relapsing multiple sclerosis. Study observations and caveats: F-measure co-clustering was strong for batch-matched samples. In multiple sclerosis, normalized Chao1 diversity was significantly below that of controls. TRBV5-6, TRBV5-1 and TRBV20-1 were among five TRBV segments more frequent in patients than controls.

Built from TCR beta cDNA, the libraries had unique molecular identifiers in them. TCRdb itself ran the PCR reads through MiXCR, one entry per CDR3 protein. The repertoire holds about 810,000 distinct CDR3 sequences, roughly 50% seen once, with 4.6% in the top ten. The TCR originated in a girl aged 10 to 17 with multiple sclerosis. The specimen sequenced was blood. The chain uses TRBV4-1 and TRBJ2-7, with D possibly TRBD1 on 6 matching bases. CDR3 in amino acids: CASSRTGQSPLYEQYF. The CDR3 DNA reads TGCGCCAGCAGCCGAACTGGACAGTCACCCCTCTACGAGCAGTACTTC.